The source of this T cell receptor (beta chain) is a study of regulatory T cells in long-lasting Graves disease. iRepertoire HTBI primers and Arm-PCR of CDR3 regions built TCR beta libraries. TCRdb re-derived calls from the multiplex PCR reads in MiXCR, one entry per CDR3 protein. Counted here are roughly 490,000 distinct CDR3 sequences, 22% occurring once; the ten biggest clones make up around 13%. This clonotype was counted at least ten times. V lost 7 bases to trimming and J lost 3 bases; unmatched junction nucleotides: 14. Per the germline V gene, CDR1 is LNHDA and CDR2 is SQIVND (reference sequence). CDR3 length equals 17 residues. The time point was: persistent/refractory GD, antithyroid drugs over 5 years with positive TRAb. Construction of the TCR library relied on RNA isolated from PBMCs.

The chain combines TRBV19 with TRBJ1-5; 8 nucleotides line up with TRBD1. The source was peripheral blood mononuclear cells (PBMCs), collected when the disease was refractory, from a patient treated with antithyroid drugs. This sequence originates from a female donor with Graves disease. DNA for the CDR3: TGTGCCAGTATGGGAGGGGCAGGGGGCCTACCCAATCAGCCCCAGCATTTT. It translates to CASMGGAGGLPNQPQHF.